The clone carrying this T cell receptor beta chain showed up many times. Its target is not known. CDR1 SGHRS and CDR2 YFSETQ come from the germline V gene. With 1 base removed from V and 6 bases from J, the gap between germline ends came to 11 bases. The CDR3 has 14 residues. The entry originates in a study of CD8 T cells in ankylosing spondylitis. The study's findings and limits: Reported data indicate significant enrichment of disease-linked clones within matched ankylosing spondylitis synovial fluid. Ankylosing spondylitis blood appeared to be characterized by a TCR beta motif of 8 or 9 highly homologous variants.

In making TCR beta libraries, quantitative 5'-RACE with molecular barcodes was used. From the 5' RACE reads, TCRdb called clonotypes with MiXCR, one entry per CDR3 protein. The sample lists tens of thousands of distinct CDR3 sequences, roughly 6.2% occurring once. The chain couples TRBV5-1 to TRBJ2-1; D is perhaps TRBD2 (5 bases). Sequences were obtained from synovial fluid, either unsorted or a sorted T cell fraction (not recorded which). This receptor was identified in a male donor with ankylosing spondylitis. This CDR3 reads CASSLSGDTNEQFF. CDR3 bases: TGCGCCAGCAGCTTGTCCGGGGATACCAATGAGCAGTTCTTC.